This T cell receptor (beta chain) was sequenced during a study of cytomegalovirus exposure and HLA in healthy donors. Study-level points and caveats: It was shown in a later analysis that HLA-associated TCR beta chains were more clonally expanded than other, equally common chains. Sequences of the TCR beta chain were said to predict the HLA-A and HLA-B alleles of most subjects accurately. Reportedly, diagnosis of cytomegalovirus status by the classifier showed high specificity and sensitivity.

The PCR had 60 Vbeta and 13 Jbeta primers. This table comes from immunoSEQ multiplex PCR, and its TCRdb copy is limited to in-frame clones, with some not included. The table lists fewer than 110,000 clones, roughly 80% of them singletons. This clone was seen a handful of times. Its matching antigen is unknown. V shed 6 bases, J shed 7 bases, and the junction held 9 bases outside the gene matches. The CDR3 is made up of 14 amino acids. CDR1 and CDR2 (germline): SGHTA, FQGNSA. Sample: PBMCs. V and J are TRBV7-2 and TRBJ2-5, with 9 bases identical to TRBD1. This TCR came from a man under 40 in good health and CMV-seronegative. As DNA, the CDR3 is TGTGCCAGCAGGCCTACAGGGGGCGAAGCGACCCAGTACTTC. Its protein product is CASRPTGGEATQYF.